These 24 T cell receptor beta chains share one sample of origin, sequenced in a study of cytomegalovirus exposure and HLA in healthy donors. Method: immunoSEQ multiplex PCR; TCRdb's copy keeps in-frame clones and lacks some. Of roughly 150,000 clones in the sample, nearly 90% are singletons; the top ten hold under 4.5%. The sequenced material came from PBMCs. Receptor source: a man aged 18 to 29 in good health and CMV-seropositive.

The gene calls are TRBV11-2 and TRBJ2-3, with TRBD2 identical over 7 bases. J lost 3 bases, V lost 7 bases, and 13 bases had no gene match. Germline CDR1 is SGHAT and CDR2 is FQNNGV. The CDR3 has 16 amino acids. The CDR3 bases are TGTGCCAGCACCCGAGACCCCGGGAGGTTGACAGATACGCAGTATTTT. This encodes CASTRDPGRLTDTQYF. Together with reference TRBV11-2 and TRBJ2-3, the CDR3 gives the full variable domain: EAGVAQSPRYKIIEKRQSVAFWCNPISGHATLYWYQQILGQGPKLLIQFQNNGVVDDSQLPKDRFSAERLKGVDSTLKIQPAKLEDSAVYLCASTRDPGRLTDTQYFGPGTRLTVL.

This clone appeared once. The J gene is TRBJ2-1, the V gene TRBV18, with 10 bases aligning to TRBD2. CDR1 is KGHSH, CDR2 LQKENI, per germline. This CDR3 comprises 14 residues. Unmatched junction bases numbered 5, after V lost 8 bases and J lost 4 bases. CDR3 DNA: TGTGCCAGCCACCTAGCGGGAGAATACAATGAGCAGTTCTTC. It specifies CASHLAGEYNEQFF. Filled out from reference TRBV18 and TRBJ2-1, the complete variable domain reads NAGVMQNPRHLVRRRGQEARLRCSPMKGHSHVYWYRQLPEEGLKFMVYLQKENIIDESGMPKERFSAEFPKEGPSILRIQQVVRGDSAAYFCASHLAGEYNEQFFGPGTRLTVL.

The chain carries TRBV10-1 and TRBJ1-1; no definite D call. Trimming took off 4 bases at V and 7 bases at J, with 25 bases between the two ends. Germline V gives CDR1 WNHNN, CDR2 SYGVQD (reference sequence). The CDR3 has 17 residues. The CDR3 reads CASSVSFDCELKGEAFF. The CDR3 DNA reads TGCGCCAGCAGTGTGTCTTTTGACTGTGAACTAAAAGGTGAAGCTTTCTTT.

The chain is built from TRBV6-1 and TRBJ2-7, with no clear D. The CDR3 totals 12 residues. Germline V gene data show CDR1 as MNHNS and CDR2 as SASEGT. V was trimmed by 4 bases and J by 9 bases, leaving 13 bases between them. The CDR3 sequence is CASSVESLRQYF. The CDR3 nucleotides read TGTGCCAGCAGTGTAGAATCTTTGAGGCAGTACTTC.

The J gene is TRBJ1-1, the V gene TRBV25-1; TRBD1 aligns across 9 bases. V shed 5 bases, J shed 6 bases, and the junction held 1 base outside the gene matches. This CDR3 has 12 amino acids. Germline CDR1 reads MGHDK; CDR2 reads SYGVNS. This CDR3 reads CASSWTGAEAFF. DNA for the CDR3: TGTGCCAGCAGTTGGACAGGGGCTGAAGCTTTCTTT.

The chain joins TRBV30 to TRBJ1-1, with 7 positions matching TRBD1. J was trimmed by 3 bases and V by 4 bases; bases with no gene match: 8. CDR1 and CDR2 from the germline V gene are GTSNPN and SVGIG (reference sequence). The CDR3 covers 14 residues. CDR3 sequence reads: CAWNMDRRDTEAFF. The CDR3 nucleotides read TGTGCCTGGAACATGGACAGGAGGGACACTGAAGCTTTCTTT. Variable domain in full (rest from reference TRBV30 and TRBJ1-1): SQTIHQWPATLVQPVGSPLSLECTVEGTSNPNLYWYRQAAGRGLQLLFYSVGIGQISSEVPQNLSASRPQDRQFILSSKKLLLSDSGFYLCAWNMDRRDTEAFFGQGTRLTVV.

This sequence joins TRBV7-3 and TRBJ2-1; 11 bases are shared with TRBD1. Germline loops: CDR1 SGHTA, CDR2 FQGTGA. The CDR3 is made up of 15 amino acids. V shed 6 bases, J shed 6 bases, and the junction held 7 bases outside the gene matches. CDR3 DNA sequence: TGTGCCAGCAGACCTGGACAGGGGGCAGTCAATGAGCAGTTCTTC. This translates into CASRPGQGAVNEQFF. Full variable domain (rest looked up from reference TRBV7-3 and TRBJ2-1): GAGVSQTPSNKVTEKGKYVELRCDPISGHTALYWYRQSLGQGPEFLIYFQGTGAADDSGLPNDRFFAVRPEGSVSTLKIQRTERGDSAVYLCASRPGQGAVNEQFFGPGTRLTVL.

The V call is TRBV7-6, the J call TRBJ2-7; D not certain. With 1 base removed from V and 0 bases from J, the gap between germline ends came to 7 bases. Germline-derived CDR1 and CDR2 are SGHVS and FNYEAQ. This CDR3 contains 14 residues. CDR3 DNA sequence: TGTGCCAGCAGCTTAGACAGAAGCTCCTACGAGCAGTACTTC. Protein: CASSLDRSSYEQYF.

This chain uses TRBV19 with TRBJ2-1; a possible D gene is TRBD1 (6 bases). The CDR3 extends over 14 amino acids. Germline lookup yields CDR1 LNHDA and CDR2 SQIVND (reference sequence). The germline V and J ends were trimmed by 2 bases and 7 bases, with 12 bases remaining between them. In DNA form, the CDR3 reads TGTGCCAGTAGTATAATTCGGCAGGGGAATGAGCAGTTCTTC. It translates to CASSIIRQGNEQFF.

V gene TRBV4-1 combines with J gene TRBJ1-2; D remains unclear. Deletions cut 0 bases from V and 4 bases from J, with 18 bases between. The CDR3 extends over 17 amino acids. CDR1 and CDR2 from the germline V gene are MGHRA and YSYEKL. CDR3 amino acids: CASSQDYLTVTSYGYTF. CDR3 coding DNA: TGCGCCAGCAGCCAAGATTACCTGACGGTCACTAGCTATGGCTACACCTTC.

V usage is TRBV19 and J usage is TRBJ2-1, with 10 positions matching TRBD2. V was pared by 5 bases and J by 0 bases, with 7 bases of the junction left unmatched. From germline, CDR1 is LNHDA and CDR2 SQIVND (reference sequence). The CDR3 contains 17 residues. In nucleotides, the CDR3 is TGTGCCAGTAGTCCCGTCGAGCGGGAGGGCTCCTACAATGAGCAGTTCTTC. Its translation: CASSPVEREGSYNEQFF.

This chain uses TRBV19 with TRBJ2-3; 11 nucleotides agree with TRBD2. After removal of 5 bases from V and 4 bases from J, the junction contained 5 bases not matched to a gene. The V gene's germline CDR1 is LNHDA and CDR2 SQIVND (reference sequence). CDR3 length: 15 residues. The CDR3 loop reads CASSVGTSGADTQYF. CDR3 nucleotide sequence: TGTGCCAGTAGTGTCGGGACTAGCGGCGCAGATACGCAGTATTTT.

V is TRBV4-2 and J is TRBJ1-2, with D possibly being TRBD1 (6 bases). V shed 0 bases and J shed 1 base, with 21 bases lying between them. Germline-derived CDR1 and CDR2 are LGHNA and YNFKEQ. The CDR3 is 19 residues long. The CDR3 reads CASSQDHLRQALVNYGYTF. CDR3 DNA: TGTGCCAGCAGCCAAGATCACCTGCGACAGGCCCTGGTTAACTATGGCTACACCTTC.

The DNA of the CDR3 is TGTGCCAGCAGTTGGACTAGCGGGAGGGGACATAGGTACTTC. Translated: CASSWTSGRGHRYF. This chain connects TRBV27 to TRBJ2-7; 15 nucleotides agree with TRBD2. Looked up from germline, CDR1 is MNHEY and CDR2 is SMNVEV (reference sequence). The trim removed 4 bases at V and 12 bases at J, leaving 7 bases unmatched. There are 14 residues in the CDR3.

The chain has TRBV7-9 and TRBJ2-5, with a tentative D call TRBD2 (6 bases). This CDR3 comprises 16 residues. Between the trimmed V and J ends, which lost 4 bases and 1 base, there was a span of 16 bases. Germline assignment: CDR1 SEHNR and CDR2 FQNEAQ (reference sequence). Here the CDR3 reads CASSSLPGVTQETQYF. The DNA of the CDR3 is TGTGCCAGCAGCTCACTCCCGGGGGTGACCCAAGAGACCCAGTACTTC.

This chain uses TRBV4-2 with TRBJ1-5; 7 nucleotides align to TRBD1. Germline V gene lookup returns CDR1 LGHNA and CDR2 YNFKEQ. This CDR3 has 14 amino acids. The J segment lost 3 bases and the V segment lost 4 bases, leaving 3 bases of the junction unmatched. In DNA, the CDR3 is TGTGCCAGCAGCCCTGACAGGGACAATCAGCCCCAGCATTTT. Amino acids: CASSPDRDNQPQHF.

J is TRBJ1-1 and V is TRBV9, with TRBD1 as a possible D gene (5 bases). CDR1 is SGDLS, CDR2 YYNGEE, per germline. Between the trimmed V and J ends, which lost 0 bases and 0 bases, there was a span of 6 bases. The CDR3 runs 14 residues. The CDR3 protein is CASSVEGMNTEAFF. Written as DNA, the CDR3 is TGTGCCAGCAGCGTAGAGGGGATGAACACTGAAGCTTTCTTT.

The chain carries TRBV4-2 and TRBJ2-3; the match to TRBD2 covers 9 bases. Germline CDR1 LGHNA, CDR2 YNFKEQ. This CDR3 comprises 16 residues. V trimming: 0 bases; J trimming: 7 bases; junction bases outside the gene matches: 8. The CDR3 sequence: CASSQDRSGRTNTQYF. CDR3 DNA sequence: TGTGCCAGCAGCCAAGATCGTAGCGGGAGAACAAATACGCAGTATTTT.

The chain links TRBV6-5 to TRBJ2-1; TRBD2 aligns across 12 bases. CDR1 MNHEY and CDR2 SVGAGI come from the germline V gene. Trimming cost V 2 bases and J 5 bases; bases outside gene matches: 4. The CDR3 runs to 16 residues. The CDR3 nucleotides read TGTGCCAGCAGTTACAGGACTAGCGGGATTAACAATGAGCAGTTCTTC. Translated, it gives CASSYRTSGINNEQFF.

The chain combines TRBV18 with TRBJ2-2; 8 bases line up with TRBD1. Germline values: CDR1 KGHSH, CDR2 LQKENI. Trimming at V came to 3 bases and at J to 7 bases, leaving 7 bases not matched to a gene. CDR3 size: 15 residues. CDR3 DNA: TGTGCCAGCTCACCTTTGACAGGGGAAGGCGGGGAGCTGTTTTTT. Its protein is CASSPLTGEGGELFF. The full variable domain, its missing parts supplied by reference TRBV18 and TRBJ2-2, is NAGVMQNPRHLVRRRGQEARLRCSPMKGHSHVYWYRQLPEEGLKFMVYLQKENIIDESGMPKERFSAEFPKEGPSILRIQQVVRGDSAAYFCASSPLTGEGGELFFGEGSRLTVL.

The count of this clone is one. The V call is TRBV6-6, the J call TRBJ1-5, with 8 positions matching TRBD1. Germline V lookup: CDR1 MNHNY, CDR2 SVGAGI (reference sequence). J was trimmed by 2 bases and V by 4 bases; bases with no gene match: 7. The CDR3 is 16 residues long. CDR3 bases: TGTGCCAGCAGTTCTATACAGGGGGACGGCAATCAGCCCCAGCATTTT. It codes for CASSSIQGDGNQPQHF.

This clone was seen just once. The rearrangement joins TRBV2 to TRBJ2-1; 10 bases match TRBD1. The CDR3 sequence is 15 residues long. Germline trimming cut 2 bases from V and 7 bases from J; bases unmatched to any gene: 5. Looked up from germline, CDR1 is SNHLY and CDR2 is FYNNEI. The CDR3 loop is CASSERTGGSNEQFF. The DNA for the CDR3 is TGTGCCAGCAGTGAAAGGACAGGGGGTTCGAATGAGCAGTTCTTC.

This clone was detected a few times. The chain employs TRBV4-1 and TRBJ1-2, with D possibly matching TRBD1 (6 bases). This CDR3 spans 18 amino acids. The V and J ends lost 1 base and 1 base respectively, with 19 bases between them. Germline V gene sequence: CDR1 MGHRA, CDR2 YSYEKL. CDR3 region: CASSQVTDSPSLNYGYTF. For the CDR3, the DNA is TGCGCCAGCAGCCAAGTAACGGACAGCCCATCCCTTAACTATGGCTACACCTTC.

The CDR3 protein is CASSLGSGGSQETQYF. In nucleotides, the CDR3 is TGTGCCAGCAGCTTAGGAAGCGGGGGGAGCCAAGAGACCCAGTACTTC. The chain links TRBV7-9 to TRBJ2-5, with 9 bases that match TRBD2. The germline V gene has CDR1 SEHNR and CDR2 FQNEAQ (reference sequence). Trimming removed 1 base from V and 1 base from J; junction bases left unmatched: 4. The CDR3 has 16 amino acids.